This T cell receptor (beta chain) was captured in a study of control samples from healthy donors and cancer patients. TCRdb keeps only in-frame clones here, not all; method: immunoSEQ multiplex PCR. Seen here are about 93,000 clones, around 89% observed once, and the top ten hold 13% to 15%. The germline gives CDR1 SEHNR, CDR2 FQNEAQ (reference sequence). The CDR3 has 14 amino acids. V lost 5 bases and J lost 1, with 9 bases in between. The sample was blood. The J gene is TRBJ1-3, the V gene TRBV7-9; D is unclear. The clonotype originates from a woman aged 70-85 years in good health. The CDR3 sequence: CASSARISGNTIYF. In nucleotides, the CDR3 is TGTGCCAGCAGCGCAAGGATTTCTGGAAACACCATATATTTT.